The sample holds a few counts of the clone carrying this TCR beta chain. The sample belongs to a study of blood T cell repertoires in COVID-19. The CDR3 has 15 residues. Trimming cost V 10 bases and J 1 base; bases outside gene matches: 13. Germline CDR1 is SNHLY and CDR2 is FYNNEI. Repertoires were generated with immunoSEQ multiplex PCR, while TCRdb's copy carries only in-frame clones and drops some. The sample lists about 100,000 clones, about 90% occurring once. The receptor's source is a human donor with active COVID-19. The donor label of this sample is uncertain. V is TRBV2 and J is TRBJ2-7, with TRBD1 identical over 7 bases. The sequenced sample was peripheral blood. The CDR3 DNA reads as TGTGCCATCGAAGTACAGGGGCTTTCGTCCTACGAGCAGTACTTC. This translates into CAIEVQGLSSYEQYF.